Below are 32 T cell receptor beta chains sequenced from a single sample in a study of T cell responses to AZD1222 COVID-19 vaccine. Assay used: immunoSEQ multiplex PCR; TCRdb lists only in-frame clones, some missing. Of around 160,000 clones listed, around 90% are singletons. The source material was peripheral blood, sampled on day 0 of AZD1222 vaccination. Source of these receptors: an adult in good health.

This clone showed up just once. The CDR3 here is CATTGGGGLALYTGELFF. For the CDR3, the DNA is TGTGCCACCACTGGGGGGGGAGGACTAGCCCTTTACACCGGGGAGCTGTTTTTT. The rearrangement links TRBV24-1 to TRBJ2-2, with 8 bases that match TRBD2. Germline loops: CDR1 KGHDR, CDR2 SFDVKD. V lost 8 bases, J lost 3 bases, and 16 bases stayed unmatched. The CDR3 is 18 amino acids.

V gene TRBV7-6 combines with J gene TRBJ1-1; D not resolved. CDR1 is SGHVS, CDR2 FNYEAQ, per germline. Trimming pared 5 bases from V and 7 bases from J, leaving 20 bases between. The CDR3 is 15 amino acids. The CDR3 region is CASSPKPGARVEAFF. The CDR3 nucleotides read TGTGCCAGCAGCCCAAAACCGGGAGCCCGCGTTGAAGCTTTCTTT.

CDR3: CAAAQGVGSPLHF. The CDR3 nucleotides read TGTGCCGCGGCCCAGGGGGTTGGTTCACCCCTCCACTTT. The rearrangement joins TRBV7-8 to TRBJ1-6, with TRBD1 matching 7 bases. The germline gives CDR1 SGHVS, CDR2 FQNEAQ. This CDR3 is 13 amino acids long. V was clipped by 11 bases and J by 9 bases; unmatched bases: 10. Combining the CDR3 with reference TRBV7-8 and TRBJ1-6 gives the whole variable domain GAGVSQSPRYKVAKRGQDVALRCDPISGHVSLFWYQQALGQGPEFLTYFQNEAQLDKSGLPSDRFFAERPEGSVSTLKIQRTQQEDSAVYLCAAAQGVGSPLHFGNGTRLTVT.

This clone has just one count. V gene TRBV4-2 combines with J gene TRBJ1-6, with no clear D. V was shortened by 0 bases and J by 3 bases, with 6 bases between the two germline ends. This CDR3 contains 15 residues. The germline gives CDR1 LGHNA, CDR2 YNFKEQ. CDR3 protein: CASSQDLNYNSPLHF. CDR3 bases: TGTGCCAGCAGCCAAGATCTAAACTATAATTCACCCCTCCACTTT.

CDR3 in DNA: TGTGCCAGTAGTACCCCCGGGACTAGCCATGAGCAGTTCTTC. This encodes CASSTPGTSHEQFF. The V gene is TRBV19, the J gene TRBJ2-1; 9 bases agree with TRBD2. The CDR3 loop spans 14 amino acids. With V trimmed by 4 bases and J by 8 bases, 6 bases remained unmatched. Germline V gene lookup returns CDR1 LNHDA and CDR2 SQIVND (reference sequence).

The chain couples TRBV5-6 to TRBJ2-7; TRBD2 matches at 8 bases. With V trimmed by 4 bases and J by 0 bases, 9 bases remained unmatched. The CDR3 spans 16 residues. Germline V gene lookup returns CDR1 SGHDT and CDR2 YYEEEE. The CDR3 DNA reads as TGTGCCAGCAGCCCCTCGGGAGGGGCCCCCTCCTACGAGCAGTACTTC. Residues: CASSPSGGAPSYEQYF.

The J gene is TRBJ2-3, the V gene TRBV11-2, with TRBD1 identical over 10 bases. The germline V gene has CDR1 SGHAT and CDR2 FQNNGV. V lost 5 bases to trimming and J lost 1 base; unmatched junction nucleotides: 9. The CDR3 is 17 residues long. The CDR3 DNA sequence: TGTGCCAGCAGCCCTAGACTCGACAGGGGGCGCACAGATACGCAGTATTTT. It yields the protein CASSPRLDRGRTDTQYF.

The rearrangement uses TRBV6-5 and TRBJ1-2; D is possibly TRBD1 (6 bases). The CDR3 spans 14 residues. CDR1 is MNHEY, CDR2 SVGAGI, per germline. V gave up 6 bases and J gave up 4 bases, with 15 bases separating them. This CDR3 reads CASRVTQGAYGYTF. The CDR3 nucleotides read TGTGCCAGCAGGGTGACACAGGGAGCCTATGGCTACACCTTC.

The chain recombines TRBV18 with TRBJ1-6, with 7 bases aligning to TRBD1. CDR1 is KGHSH, CDR2 LQKENI, per germline. The junction had 4 bases not matched to a gene; V was cut back by 3 bases and J by 8 bases. The CDR3 length is 14 residues. The chain's CDR3 is CASSPTQGDSPLHF. DNA for the CDR3: TGTGCCAGCTCACCTACCCAGGGGGATTCACCCCTCCACTTT.

The chain has TRBV3-1 (or the pseudogene TRBV3-2) and TRBJ2-5, with 9 bases lining up with TRBD2. The V gene end was trimmed by 1 base and the J gene end by 5 bases; junction bases not matched to a gene: 11. Germline V CDR1 and CDR2: LGHDT, YNNKEL (reference sequence). This CDR3 region has 17 residues. The CDR3 DNA reads as TGTGCCAGCAGCCAAGGTTTCGGGATAGCGGGGGCGGAGACCCAGTACTTC. Translating gives CASSQGFGIAGAETQYF.

In this sample, this clone turned up a few times. The gene calls are TRBV7-3 and TRBJ2-1; D may correspond to TRBD1 or TRBD2 (5 bases each). The V gene's germline CDR1 is SGHTA and CDR2 FQGTGA. The CDR3 is made up of 13 amino acids. V lost 5 bases to trimming and J lost 10 bases, with 15 bases between them. CDR3 loop: CASSLRRGAEQFF. For the CDR3, the DNA is TGTGCCAGCAGCCTTCGTCGAGGGGCAGAGCAGTTCTTC.

This chain connects TRBV20-1 to TRBJ1-1; no firm D call. In germline, CDR1 is DFQATT, CDR2 SNEGSKA (reference sequence). V lost 1 base, J lost 5 bases, and 5 bases lay in between. CDR3 length: 11 amino acids. The CDR3 bases are TGCAGTGCTAGAGGAGTGACTGAAGCTTTCTTT. Protein product: CSARGVTEAFF.

The chain joins TRBV28 to TRBJ2-7, with no clear D. V lost 2 bases and J 3 bases, leaving 11 bases between the germline ends. Germline lookup yields CDR1 MDHEN and CDR2 SYDVKM. The CDR3 covers 14 residues. The CDR3 sequence: CASSLRVLRYEQYF. As DNA, the CDR3 is TGTGCCAGCAGTTTAAGAGTCTTGCGCTACGAGCAGTACTTC.

The J gene is TRBJ1-5, the V gene TRBV19; TRBD1 agrees at 7 bases. There are 17 residues in the CDR3. The germline gives CDR1 LNHDA, CDR2 SQIVND (reference sequence). J lost 1 base, V lost 5 bases, and 11 bases had no gene match. In DNA form, the CDR3 reads TGTGCCAGTAGTTTCTCCGGGACAGTGGGGAGCAATCAGCCCCAGCATTTT. Translating it yields CASSFSGTVGSNQPQHF.

The genes are TRBV9 and TRBJ2-2, with D possibly being TRBD1 (6 bases). The V gene's germline CDR1 is SGDLS and CDR2 YYNGEE. The CDR3 is 15 residues long. Trimming removed 4 bases at V and 1 base at J, with 11 bases between. In nucleotides, the CDR3 is TGTGCCAGCAGCCGGACAGCCCTGAACACCGGGGAGCTGTTTTTT. Amino acids: CASSRTALNTGELFF.

The chain uses TRBV19 and TRBJ1-3; D is unresolved. V was shortened by 6 bases and J by 0 bases, with 9 bases between the two germline ends. Germline loops: CDR1 LNHDA, CDR2 SQIVND (reference sequence). The CDR3 runs to 14 residues. The CDR3 bases are TGTGCCAGTAGCCTGATTATCTCTGGAAACACCATATATTTT. The encoded protein is CASSLIISGNTIYF.

This chain connects TRBV7-9 to TRBJ2-2; D is possibly TRBD1 or TRBD2 (5 bases each). This CDR3 spans 16 amino acids. Trimming stripped 4 bases from V and 4 bases from J, with 16 bases between. The germline gives CDR1 SEHNR, CDR2 FQNEAQ (reference sequence). DNA of the CDR3: TGTGCCAGCAGCTACCCAATGTGGGGGAGCACCGGGGAGCTGTTTTTT. Residues: CASSYPMWGSTGELFF.

This clone was observed at least ten times. V gene TRBV6-2 or TRBV6-3 combines with J gene TRBJ1-5; no clear D gene. The V end was cut by 3 bases, the J end by 3 bases, with 6 bases between. CDR1 and CDR2 (germline): MNHEY, SVGEGT. The CDR3 is made up of 13 amino acids. The CDR3 DNA sequence: TGTGCCAGCAGTTATAGGGCCAATCAGCCCCAGCATTTT. It encodes CASSYRANQPQHF.

V gene TRBV7-9 combines with J gene TRBJ1-1; tentative D call: TRBD1 (6 bases). V was trimmed by 9 bases and J by 1 base, leaving 15 bases between them. The CDR3 covers 14 residues. Germline loops: CDR1 SEHNR, CDR2 FQNEAQ (reference sequence). CDR3 residues: CASFWGAGNTEAFF. The CDR3 bases are TGTGCCAGTTTCTGGGGGGCCGGGAACACTGAAGCTTTCTTT.

In nucleotides, the CDR3 is TGTGCCAGCAGCAGGACAGGGCCCGAAGAGACCCAGTACTTC. Translating it yields CASSRTGPEETQYF. The chain carries TRBV7-3 and TRBJ2-5; 8 nucleotides align to TRBD1. CDR1 SGHTA and CDR2 FQGTGA come from the germline V gene. The V segment lost 5 bases and the J segment 3 bases; nucleotides outside the gene matches: 5. This CDR3 spans 14 amino acids.

V and J are TRBV4-1 and TRBJ2-7; possibly TRBD1 or TRBD2 for D (5 bases each). Trimming removed 4 bases from V and 2 bases from J, with 18 bases in between. CDR1 MGHRA and CDR2 YSYEKL come from the germline V gene. This CDR3 is 16 amino acids long. DNA of the CDR3: TGCGCCAGCAGCCCCCCCCTAGGGGACCGAGCCTACGAGCAGTACTTC. Amino acids: CASSPPLGDRAYEQYF.

The chain joins TRBV10-2 to TRBJ2-7; 9 positions match TRBD1. Germline lookup yields CDR1 WSHSY and CDR2 SAAADI. The ends lost 7 bases at V and 3 bases at J; junction bases unmatched: 10. The CDR3 covers 15 residues. The CDR3 here is CASKPGQGRIYEQYF. The CDR3 coding sequence is TGCGCCAGCAAACCGGGACAGGGCCGAATCTACGAGCAGTACTTC.

The chain couples TRBV21-1 to TRBJ1-6. TRBV21-1 is classified as a pseudogene. The CDR3 has 16 amino acids. CDR3 sequence reads: CASSKVENGSSSPLHF. Here the CDR3 DNA reads TGTGCCAGCAGCAAAGTTGAGAACGGCTCGAGCTCACCCCTCCACTTT.

V and J are TRBV27 and TRBJ2-1, with D tentatively TRBD1 (5 bases). Between the trimmed V and J ends, which lost 4 bases and 9 bases, there was a span of 16 bases. The CDR3 consists of 14 residues. Germline lookup yields CDR1 MNHEY and CDR2 SMNVEV (reference sequence). The CDR3 DNA reads as TGTGCCAGCAGTTCTCCCCTAAGGGGAATTGAGCAGTTCTTC. Amino acids: CASSSPLRGIEQFF.

This clone has a count of ten or more. The chain uses TRBV19 and TRBJ2-7; no reliable D call. In germline, CDR1 is LNHDA, CDR2 SQIVND (reference sequence). Between the trimmed V and J ends, which lost 3 bases and 2 bases, there was a span of 14 bases. The CDR3 has 15 residues. CDR3 sequence: CASSIKVEVTYEQYF. The CDR3 nucleotides are TGTGCCAGTAGTATTAAGGTGGAAGTAACCTACGAGCAGTACTTC.

The CDR3 DNA reads as TGTGCCAGCAGCTCTGCGGGACAGGGGGGCGGTGAGCAGTTCTTC. This sequence encodes CASSSAGQGGGEQFF. This chain joins TRBV28 and TRBJ2-1, with TRBD1 matching 11 bases. Germline CDR1 MDHEN, CDR2 SYDVKM. The V gene end was trimmed by 6 bases and the J gene end by 9 bases; junction bases not matched to a gene: 10. The CDR3 totals 15 residues.

This clone was seen just once. The V and J genes are TRBV12-3 or TRBV12-4 and TRBJ1-2; D is unclear. Trimming removed 10 bases from V and 7 bases from J, with 16 bases in between. This CDR3 is 12 amino acids long. CDR3 nucleotide sequence: TGTGCCACCCTCTCCCCGTCCCCTGGCTACACCTTC. Amino acids: CATLSPSPGYTF.

V is TRBV6-2 or TRBV6-3 and J is TRBJ1-2; D remains ambiguous. CDR3 length: 12 amino acids. CDR1 and CDR2 from the germline V gene are MNHEY and SVGEGT. Trimming pared 5 bases from V and 6 bases from J, leaving 10 bases between. The CDR3 DNA reads TGTGCCAGCAGTCTACTCTGGGATGGCTACACCTTC. The encoded protein is CASSLLWDGYTF.

V gene TRBV2 combines with J gene TRBJ2-1, with a weak D call TRBD1 (6 bases). The CDR3 totals 13 residues. CDR1 is SNHLY, CDR2 FYNNEI, per germline. Trimming took 4 bases from V and 6 from J, leaving 10 bases between them. CDR3 sequence (DNA): TGTGCCAGCAGTGTAGAAGGGGGCAATGAGCAGTTCTTC. Amino acid sequence: CASSVEGGNEQFF.

This chain links TRBV28 with TRBJ1-4, with 7 nucleotides matching TRBD1. Germline V gene lookup returns CDR1 MDHEN and CDR2 SYDVKM. Losses at the gene ends were 3 bases for V and 3 bases for J; bases not matched to a gene: 13. The CDR3 has 18 residues. CDR3 DNA sequence: TGTGCCAGCAGTTTTAACAGGGGTCCCAACCCACCTAATGAAAAACTGTTTTTT. The encoded protein is CASSFNRGPNPPNEKLFF. Looking up the rest from reference TRBV28 and TRBJ1-4 gives the full variable domain: DVKVTQSSRYLVKRTGEKVFLECVQDMDHENMFWYRQDPGLGLRLIYFSYDVKMKEKGDIPEGYSVSREKKERFSLILESASTNQTSMYLCASSFNRGPNPPNEKLFFGSGTQLSVL.

V is TRBV6-5 and J is TRBJ2-1; a weak D match, TRBD2 (6 bases). The CDR3 length is 14 residues. CDR1 MNHEY and CDR2 SVGAGI come from the germline V gene. V was trimmed by 7 bases and J by 7 bases, leaving 17 bases between them. The CDR3 DNA follows: TGTGCCAGCAACCTATGGGTTGGGGGGAATGAGCAGTTCTTC. Translated, it gives CASNLWVGGNEQFF.

This chain connects TRBV4-3 to TRBJ2-2; the D is unclear. V shed 4 bases and J shed 0 bases, with 6 bases lying between them. The germline gives CDR1 LGHNA, CDR2 YSLEER. This CDR3 contains 14 residues. The CDR3 DNA sequence: TGCGCCAGCAGCCGCAGCTCGAACACCGGGGAGCTGTTTTTT. Translation: CASSRSSNTGELFF.